This TCR beta chain is from a study of early stage breast cancer tumors (dated by TCRdb to about 2017). Context from the whole study: Of the approximately 15 invasive breast tumors, roughly 12 were found to be estrogen receptor-positive, progesterone receptor-positive and HER2-negative. Most of the 12 ER+/PR+/HER2- tumors were invasive ductal carcinomas, while the other four were invasive lobular carcinomas. On average, each sample had about 9.9-fold read coverage. The samples as a whole yielded under 3,500,000 detected templates, corresponding to 850,000 to 1,400,000 unique clonotypes.

About 20-55 mg of tumor tissue was diced, and more than 3 ug of DNA was typically obtained. The study profiled bulk TCR beta-chain repertoires in matched peripheral blood, tumor and adjacent normal breast tissue taken from approximately 15 patients with early-stage breast cancer. After resection, visually identified tumor tissue was excised and placed in prechilled RNAlater. Tumor tissue (about 20-55 mg) was diced and homogenized in RLTplus buffer with beta-mercaptoethanol and antifoaming agent using a TissueLyser II. Genomic DNA was extracted with the Qiagen AllPrep DNA/RNA Mini kit. Each sample was amplified in two independent genomic DNA replicates, using 0.5 to 0.65 ug for blood and approximately 1.6 ug for tumor or normal breast. Following the manufacturer's instructions, the ImmunoSeq Intro kit was used to carry out TCRB sequencing on genomic DNA. Multiplex PCR was run for 30 to 40 cycles using proprietary primers and spike-in control sequences for absolute quantification. Single-end 150-bp reads were used to sequence an 87-bp fragment spanning the CDR3 and the flanking V and J genes. Seven samples, with two replicates for each sample, were multiplexed per lane of an Illumina MiSeq using version 3.0 chemistry. On the authors' methods: The vendor's proprietary pipeline processed the raw data and merged both replicates into a single result for each sample. Productive rearrangements sharing the V-gene family, CDR3 amino acid sequence and J-gene segment were defined as clonotypes. Clonality was calculated as 1 minus the normalized Shannon entropy (Pielou evenness) of TCRB abundances. T cell density was estimated by dividing total templates by the number of input cells inferred from the DNA input amount. Recon was used with default parameters to estimate total repertoire diversity and clonality. Clonotypes with over 0.1% abundance in tumor and at least 32-fold higher abundance in tumor than in normal breast were defined as tumor-enriched. Sourced from immuneACCESS, this table was stored by TCRdb with only in-frame sequences that have V and J called. A share of the clones is absent; for the studies checked, an unresolved V gene accounts for under half, and the remainder has no known explanation. V, J and clone size were drawn from that table, and D and trimming were deduced from the DNA. The sample table shows fewer than 30,000 clones, and about three fifths are seen once. The ten largest clonotypes hold 8.5% of the sample.

This clone was seen a few times. Its antigen is unknown. No base quality values were provided; no much bigger clone lies one nucleotide off. What the work shows at the level of the full study, not this receptor alone: Enriched TCRB sequences shared across patients were found to be mostly commonly generated sequences that were unlikely to play an important role in the tumor microenvironment. Compared with adjacent normal breast tissue, tumors had higher clonality and around 2.7-fold greater T cell density. Repertoires from blood resembled normal breast more closely than tumor, and using blood as a reference for each tissue separated tumor from normal in 14 of 16 patients. Chain pairing and functional markers such as CD4, CD8 and FOXP3 were not captured by bulk genomic DNA sequencing of unsorted cells. Because the cohort was small, analysis by tumor subtype was not possible.

Deletion took 5 bases off V and 1 base off J, with a span of 8 bases between the germline ends. The CDR3 runs 13 residues from the cysteine to the phenylalanine. Only the CDR3 DNA stays, 39 bases, in frame from base 1. Taken from the germline V gene, the CDR1 and CDR2 loops are SGHTA and FQGNSA. The source of this sequence is a person aged 45 to 59 with breast cancer. Sample: breast tumor tissue. The chain is assembled from TRBV7-2 and TRBJ1-1, with the D segment identity uncertain. The CDR3 has the sequence CASSVDWNTEAFF. The bases read TGTGCCAGCAGCGTAGATTGGAACACTGAAGCTTTCTTT. The full variable domain, with segments outside the CDR3 supplied by the reference TRBV7-2 and TRBJ1-1 proteins, appears as GAGVSQSPSNKVTEKGKDVELRCDPISGHTALYWYRQSLGQGLEFLIYFQGNSAPDKSGLPSDRFSAERTGGSVSTLTIQRTQQEDSAVYLCASSVDWNTEAFFGQGTRLTVV.